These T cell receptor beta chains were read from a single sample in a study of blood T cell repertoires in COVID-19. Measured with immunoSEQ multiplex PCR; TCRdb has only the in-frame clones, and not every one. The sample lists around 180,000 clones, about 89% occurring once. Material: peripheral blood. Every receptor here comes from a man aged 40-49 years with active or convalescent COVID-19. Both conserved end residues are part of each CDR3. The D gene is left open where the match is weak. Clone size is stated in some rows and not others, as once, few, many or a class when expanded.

TGTGCCAGCGCCGGGACAGGGGATGAAAAACTGTTTTTT	CASAGTGDEKLFF	TRBJ1-4	TRBV9	TRBD1	-
TGTGCCAGCAGTATGGACAGATACTATGGCTACACCTTC	CASSMDRYYGYTF	TRBJ1-2	TRBV12-3/TRBV12-4	-	-
TGTGCCAGCTCACGGACAGGAGGATCTGGGGCCAACGTCCTGACTTTC	CASSRTGGSGANVLTF	TRBJ2-6	TRBV18	TRBD1	-
TGTGCCAGCAGTGAAGGTTCGGGTAACACCGGGGAGCTGTTTTTT	CASSEGSGNTGELFF	TRBJ2-2	TRBV6-1	-	once
TGTGCCACCAGTGCCCAAGGAACAGGGGGCACTGAAGCTTTCTTT	CATSAQGTGGTEAFF	TRBJ1-1	TRBV24-1	TRBD1	-
TGCAGCACGAAGGGAGGGGGTGAAGCTTTCTTT	CSTKGGGEAFF	TRBJ1-1	TRBV29-1	-	-
TGTGCCAGCAGCTTGGGGACAGGGGTACAGACCCAGTACTTC	CASSLGTGVQTQYF	TRBJ2-5	TRBV7-3	TRBD1	-
TGTGCCAGCAGTTACGGGGGGAGAACCGGGGAGCTGTTTTTT	CASSYGGRTGELFF	TRBJ2-2	TRBV6-5	-	-
TGCGCCAGCAGTCCTAGGACATTTTACTCCTACAATGAGCAGTTCTTC	CASSPRTFYSYNEQFF	TRBJ2-1	TRBV10-1	-	few
TGTGCCTGCCGCCGGGACAACGGTAACACTGAAGCTTTCTTT	CACRRDNGNTEAFF	TRBJ1-1	TRBV30	-	-
TGTGCCAGCAGATCCACAGGGGGCAACCTGAACACTGAAGCTTTCTTT	CASRSTGGNLNTEAFF	TRBJ1-1	TRBV27	TRBD1	-
TGTGCCAGTAGTAGCCTCAGGGGTTTCTCTGGAAACACCATATATTTT	CASSSLRGFSGNTIYF	TRBJ1-3	TRBV19	-	-
TGTGCCAGCAGCGTCGCTGCGGGTTTTACTGAAGCTTTCTTT	CASSVAAGFTEAFF	TRBJ1-1	TRBV9	-	-
TGTGCCAGCAGCCTCGGAGGTCCAGATACGCAGTATTTT	CASSLGGPDTQYF	TRBJ2-3	TRBV28	-	-
TGTGCCAGCAGCGGGGGGAGGCCTTTCAATGAGCAGTTCTTC	CASSGGRPFNEQFF	TRBJ2-1	TRBV25-1	TRBD2	-
TGTGCCAGCAGCGATCAAGGGGGTCGGTCCTACGAGCAGTACTTC	CASSDQGGRSYEQYF	TRBJ2-7	TRBV14	-	-
TGTGCCAGCAGTTACTCGGACAGGGAATCCTCCTACGAGCAGTACTTC	CASSYSDRESSYEQYF	TRBJ2-7	TRBV6-5	TRBD1	-
TGTGCCTGGAGTGTAAGCCTCCGAGGCTGGGGCTACACCTTC	CAWSVSLRGWGYTF	TRBJ1-2	TRBV30	-	-
TGTGCCAGCAGCTTACAAGGCGGGGTGTTCACAGATACGCAGTATTTT	CASSLQGGVFTDTQYF	TRBJ2-3	TRBV11-1	-	-
TGTGCCAGTAGTATAATGGGGGCCACTGAAGCTTTCTTT	CASSIMGATEAFF	TRBJ1-1	TRBV19	-	-
TGTGCCAGCAGCTTAGCAGGGGGCAATCAGCCCCAGCATTTT	CASSLAGGNQPQHF	TRBJ1-5	TRBV7-8	-	-
TGTGCCAGCAGCTTAGGTTCGCAGTACACTGAAGCTTTCTTT	CASSLGSQYTEAFF	TRBJ1-1	TRBV11-2	-	-
TGTGCCAGCGGAAATGTGCGGGCGGTACAGCCCCAGCATTTT	CASGNVRAVQPQHF	TRBJ1-5	TRBV19	-	-
TGTGCCAGCAGTTCGGGGGAGGCCAATGGCTACACCTTC	CASSSGEANGYTF	TRBJ1-2	TRBV27	-	-
TGTGCCAGCAGTGGACAGGGTACTGAAGCTTTCTTT	CASSGQGTEAFF	TRBJ1-1	TRBV12-3/TRBV12-4	TRBD1	-
TGTGCCAGCAGCTTTAATGTTGGGGCGAGGATCACTGAAGCTTTCTTT	CASSFNVGARITEAFF	TRBJ1-1	TRBV5-8	-	once
TGTGCCAGTAGACTCGGACAGAACAATCAGCCCCAGCATTTT	CASRLGQNNQPQHF	TRBJ1-5	TRBV19	-	-
TGTGCCTGGAGCCCCTCGGCGGTCGTAAATGAAAAACTGTTTTTT	CAWSPSAVVNEKLFF	TRBJ1-4	TRBV30	-	-
TGTGCCAGCAGCCAAGATCCGGGACAGGGTTACGGCTACACCTTC	CASSQDPGQGYGYTF	TRBJ1-2	TRBV3-1/TRBV3-2	TRBD1	once
TGCAGTGCTAGTATTCCGGGGGGGGAGGAGACCCAGTACTTC	CSASIPGGEETQYF	TRBJ2-5	TRBV20-1	TRBD2	-
TGCAGCGCACAACAGGGGCAGGAGACCCAGTACTTC	CSAQQGQETQYF	TRBJ2-5	TRBV29-1	TRBD1	-
TGTGCCAGCAGCGTAGGGACTCAGGACGGTGAGACCCAGTACTTC	CASSVGTQDGETQYF	TRBJ2-5	TRBV9	-	-
TGTGCCAGCAGTTACTCCGACAGACATAACTATGGCTACACCTTC	CASSYSDRHNYGYTF	TRBJ1-2	TRBV6-5	-	-